What follows is one T cell receptor beta chain and its context. What this receptor recognizes is not known. Per-base quality was not reported, and no clone a single base away is much larger than it. Preparation of the library involved the immunoSEQ multiplex PCR assay. Drawn from immuneACCESS, this table holds only the in-frame rearrangements with V and J called that TCRdb kept. Clones are partly lost; checked studies trace under half to an unresolved V gene and leave the rest unexplained. This sample gives fewer than 500,000 clones in total; 75% to 95% of them show up just once. The biggest ten clones account for approximately 6.3% of the sample. The data were taken from a study of control samples from healthy donors and cancer patients (dated by TCRdb to about 2020). From cysteine to phenylalanine, the CDR3 is 14 amino acids long. Just the 42-base CDR3 DNA is kept, in frame starting at base 1. V lost 0 bases and J lost 6 bases; the stretch between them is 10 bases long. CDR1 and CDR2 (SGHDT, YYEEEE) derive from the germline V gene.

Material for sequencing was PBMCs. The clonotype was recovered from a man aged 40-49 years with head and neck cancer. The sequence is built from TRBV5-6 and TRBJ2-4, with no confident D gene call. The DNA reads TGTGCCAGCAGCTTGGGCCAGGCGCTAAACATTCAGTACTTC. The resulting protein is CASSLGQALNIQYF.